The 21 T cell receptor beta chains given below trace back to one sample, sequenced in a study of T cell responses to AZD1222 COVID-19 vaccine. Sequencing was performed with immunoSEQ multiplex PCR; in TCRdb, only in-frame clones are kept and a portion is missing. The table includes 55,000 to 85,000 clones, roughly 89% detected once. The sample consisted of peripheral blood, taken on day 0 of AZD1222 vaccination. All receptors derive from an adult in good health.

The rearrangement uses TRBV18 and TRBJ1-3; 8 bases map to TRBD1. Germline V gives CDR1 KGHSH, CDR2 LQKENI. This CDR3 is built from 13 residues. With V trimmed by 7 bases and J by 1 base, 0 bases remained unmatched. CDR3 sequence: CASWTGSGNTIYF. CDR3 coding DNA: TGTGCCAGCTGGACAGGGTCTGGAAACACCATATATTTT.

V and J are TRBV1 and TRBJ1-3. TRBV1 represents a pseudogene. The CDR3 loop spans 16 amino acids. Written as DNA, the CDR3 is TGCACCAGCAGCCCGTCGGGATTCTTCTCTGGAAACACCATATATTTT. It is translated as CTSSPSGFFSGNTIYF.

The CDR3 DNA follows: TGTGCCAGCAGCTTAGTTATCGGGGGGCAAGGTGAAGCTTTCTTT. This gives the protein CASSLVIGGQGEAFF. The chain joins TRBV7-2 to TRBJ1-1, with D possibly TRBD1 on 6 matching bases. Germline V gives CDR1 SGHTA, CDR2 FQGNSA. This CDR3 contains 15 residues. The germline V and J ends were trimmed by 1 base and 7 bases, with 16 bases remaining between them.

This clone was seen a few times. In nucleotides, the CDR3 is TGTGCCAGCAGTCCTCCTGGGGCGGGGAGGAACAATGAGCAGTTCTTC. It translates to CASSPPGAGRNNEQFF. This chain uses TRBV6-6 with TRBJ2-1, with a possible D match to TRBD2 (6 bases). The CDR3 is 16 residues long. V was shortened by 5 bases and J by 5 bases, with 19 bases between the two germline ends. Germline CDR1 MNHNY, CDR2 SVGAGI (reference sequence).

The V and J genes are TRBV4-3 and TRBJ1-1, with D hard to call. Germline CDR1 reads LGHNA; CDR2 reads YSLEER. CDR3 length: 16 residues. The V end lost 8 bases, the J end lost 1 base, and 20 bases lay between the germline ends. Here the CDR3 DNA reads TGCGCCAGCTGCCGGACCGGACTCTACTCGAACACTGAAGCTTTCTTT. Protein sequence: CASCRTGLYSNTEAFF.

V is TRBV7-9 and J is TRBJ1-2; D is uncertain. Germline assignment: CDR1 SEHNR and CDR2 FQNEAQ (reference sequence). Deletions cut 4 bases from V and 2 bases from J, with 8 bases between. CDR3 length equals 13 residues. The CDR3 region has the DNA TGTGCCAGCAGCTACCTAGAAAACTATGGCTACACCTTC. This codes for CASSYLENYGYTF.

This chain connects TRBV12-3 or TRBV12-4 to TRBJ2-5; D is perhaps TRBD1 (6 bases). The V end lost 5 bases, the J end lost 0 bases, and 7 bases lay between the germline ends. The CDR3 is 13 amino acids. CDR3 region: CASSRDNQETQYF. The CDR3 bases are TGTGCCAGCAGTCGGGACAACCAAGAGACCCAGTACTTC.

This clone was picked up one time. V usage is TRBV3-1 (or the pseudogene TRBV3-2) and J usage is TRBJ1-3; 11 bases agree with TRBD1. Germline CDR1 and CDR2: LGHDT and YNNKEL (reference sequence). V lost 8 bases and J lost 7; bases outside the gene matches: 4. The CDR3 loop spans 13 amino acids. The CDR3 loop is CASEGQGVNTIYF. CDR3 bases: TGTGCCAGCGAGGGACAGGGGGTCAACACCATATATTTT.

The genes are TRBV7-9 and TRBJ1-2; D is possibly TRBD1 (5 bases). From germline, CDR1 is SEHNR and CDR2 FQNEAQ (reference sequence). This CDR3 is built from 13 residues. V dropped 5 bases and J dropped 6 bases, with 13 bases sitting between them. CDR3 DNA: TGTGCCAGCAGCCGTGAGGGGCCCGATGGCTACACCTTC. Protein: CASSREGPDGYTF.

The chain is built from TRBV27 and TRBJ2-3, with 9 nucleotides matching TRBD1. Looked up from germline, CDR1 is MNHEY and CDR2 is SMNVEV (reference sequence). The V gene end was trimmed by 5 bases and the J gene end by 3 bases; junction bases not matched to a gene: 6. The CDR3 extends over 15 amino acids. DNA for the CDR3: TGTGCCAGCAGTACCCCCGGGACAGGGACAGATACGCAGTATTTT. This translates into CASSTPGTGTDTQYF.

The chain links TRBV6-1 to TRBJ2-3, with TRBD2 matching 9 bases. Per germline, CDR1 MNHNS and CDR2 SASEGT. The ends lost 0 bases at V and 0 bases at J; junction bases unmatched: 10. The CDR3 is 19 residues long. The CDR3 DNA follows: TGTGCCAGCAGTGAAGCGCCTCTTGGGCGGGGGGGTAGCACAGATACGCAGTATTTT. Its translation: CASSEAPLGRGGSTDTQYF.

The chain carries TRBV28 and TRBJ2-7; 11 bases are a match to TRBD2. J lost 5 bases, V lost 5 bases, and 8 bases had no gene match. Looked up from germline, CDR1 is MDHEN and CDR2 is SYDVKM. The CDR3 is 15 residues long. CDR3 amino acids: CASSLSGGANHEQYF. In DNA, the CDR3 is TGTGCCAGCAGTCTTAGCGGGGGGGCTAACCACGAGCAGTACTTC.

The chain has TRBV28 and TRBJ1-4; a weak D match, TRBD1 (5 bases). Trimming removed 3 bases from V and 4 bases from J, with 15 bases in between. In germline, CDR1 is MDHEN, CDR2 SYDVKM. This CDR3 is 16 amino acids long. The CDR3 protein is CASSLGPQGNNEKLFF. The CDR3 region has the DNA TGTGCCAGCAGTTTGGGGCCCCAGGGAAATAATGAAAAACTGTTTTTT.

The chain is built from TRBV28 and TRBJ1-5; 8 bases are shared with TRBD1. This CDR3 has 14 amino acids. V was pared by 5 bases and J by 7 bases, with 7 bases of the junction left unmatched. Germline-derived CDR1 and CDR2 are MDHEN and SYDVKM. This CDR3 reads CASSAGGQGQPQHF. The CDR3 DNA follows: TGTGCCAGCAGTGCAGGGGGCCAAGGGCAGCCCCAGCATTTT.

The chain combines TRBV9 with TRBJ2-1, with 13 bases aligning to TRBD2. Trimming removed 3 bases from V and 7 bases from J; junction bases left unmatched: 4. Germline V gene data show CDR1 as SGDLS and CDR2 as YYNGEE. The length of the CDR3 is 15 residues. As DNA, the CDR3 is TGTGCCAGCAGCGGGGGACTAGCGGGGTCGAATGAGCAGTTCTTC. Translating it yields CASSGGLAGSNEQFF.

V and J are TRBV11-1 and TRBJ1-6; D call uncertain. This CDR3 is 14 amino acids long. V lost 1 base, J lost 7 bases, and 8 bases lay in between. The germline gives CDR1 SGHAT, CDR2 FQDESV (reference sequence). The CDR3: CASSLVGLNSPLHF. In DNA, the CDR3 is TGTGCCAGCAGCTTAGTGGGTCTCAATTCACCCCTCCACTTT.

The chain couples TRBV11-2 to TRBJ1-1; TRBD1 is a possible D gene (5 bases). Trimming took 3 bases from V and 8 from J, leaving 7 bases between them. This CDR3 spans 11 amino acids. The germline gives CDR1 SGHAT, CDR2 FQNNGV. Written as DNA, the CDR3 is TGTGCCAGCAGCTTCGGGACCGAAGCTTTCTTT. Translated: CASSFGTEAFF.

The chain employs TRBV10-1 and TRBJ2-7; no clear D. The CDR3 contains 13 residues. Germline V gives CDR1 WNHNN, CDR2 SYGVQD (reference sequence). Trimming shortened V by 0 bases and J by 6 bases, and 9 bases separated the two germline ends. In DNA form, the CDR3 reads TGCGCCAGCAGTGAGTCGGGCCGTTCCGAGCAGTACTTC. Amino acids: CASSESGRSEQYF.

The rearrangement joins TRBV7-2 to TRBJ1-2; no reliable D call. CDR3 length: 12 amino acids. The V end was cut by 5 bases, the J end by 7 bases, with 11 bases between. The V gene's germline CDR1 is SGHTA and CDR2 FQGNSA. The DNA for the CDR3 is TGTGCCAGCAGCCCCTCGGAGGCTGGCTACACCTTC. It encodes CASSPSEAGYTF.

The chain carries TRBV11-3 and TRBJ2-1; 7 bases align to TRBD1. The CDR3 has 15 residues. Germline V CDR1 and CDR2: SGHNT, YENEEA. V was pared by 5 bases and J by 0 bases, with 4 bases of the junction left unmatched. CDR3 sequence (DNA): TGTGCCAGCAGCCAGGGACAGAGCTCCTACAATGAGCAGTTCTTC. Amino acid sequence: CASSQGQSSYNEQFF.

This clone occurred a few times. The chain employs TRBV7-9 and TRBJ1-6; maybe TRBD1 (6 bases). Germline CDR1 is SEHNR and CDR2 is FQNEAQ (reference sequence). Trimming took off 1 base at V and 9 bases at J, with 16 bases between the two ends. This CDR3 has 16 residues. The DNA for the CDR3 is TGTGCCAGCAGCTTAGGGTCTGGGGGGCCAGGTTCACCCCTCCACTTT. Translated, it gives CASSLGSGGPGSPLHF.